A selection of T cell receptor beta chains follows, all from one sample in a study of blood T cell repertoires in COVID-19. Assay: immunoSEQ multiplex PCR; the TCRdb copy retains only in-frame clones and omits some. The sample contains about 190,000 clones, 70% to 90% of which appear only once. Sequencing was performed on peripheral blood. Receptor source: a woman aged 70-85 years with active or convalescent COVID-19. CDR3s include the opening cysteine and the closing phenylalanine or tryptophan. D genes are given only for firm matches. Some rows have no size entry. The others give once, few or many, or a class for an expanded clone.

clone_size j_call d_call v_call cdr3_nt cdr3_aa
few TRBJ2-1 TRBD2 TRBV6-4 TGTGCCAGCAGTGACTTCCCTTCCCGCCAGCGGGAAATCTACAATGAGCAGTTCTTC CASSDFPSRQREIYNEQFF
NA TRBJ1-3 NA TRBV18 TGTGCCAGCTCACCACGAGACAGCTCTGGAAACACCATATATTTT CASSPRDSSGNTIYF
NA TRBJ1-5 TRBD1 TRBV28 TGTGCCAGCAGTCCAACCCGACAGGGCTCGAATCAGCCCCAGCATTTT CASSPTRQGSNQPQHF
NA TRBJ1-1 NA TRBV7-9 TGTGCCAGCAGCTACGGGAGTGGCACTGAAGCTTTCTTT CASSYGSGTEAFF
NA TRBJ1-3 NA TRBV5-4 TGTGCCAGCAGCTTGGACAGGGCGAGTGGAAACACCATATATTTT CASSLDRASGNTIYF
NA TRBJ2-1 TRBD2 TRBV6-1 TGTGCCAGCAGTGTTGGGACTAGCGGGAGCCAATACAATGAGCAGTTCTTC CASSVGTSGSQYNEQFF
NA TRBJ1-5 TRBD1 TRBV27 TGTGCCAGCAGGACGACAGGGGGCAATCAGCCCCAGCATTTT CASRTTGGNQPQHF
few TRBJ1-3 NA TRBV5-1 TGCGCCAGCAGCTTGGTCCAGGGCTCACGGGCAACTGGAAACACCATATATTTT CASSLVQGSRATGNTIYF
NA TRBJ1-5 TRBD1 TRBV6-2/TRBV6-3 TGTGCCAGCAGTTACGGTGGGACAGGGAATCAGCCCCAGCATTTT CASSYGGTGNQPQHF
NA TRBJ1-1 TRBD1 TRBV19 TGTGCCAGTAGCCTCCGGGACAGGAACACTGAAGCTTTCTTT CASSLRDRNTEAFF
NA TRBJ1-5 NA TRBV5-4 TGTGCCAGCAGCTTGGATGGAGCCGGCAATCAGCCCCAGCATTTT CASSLDGAGNQPQHF
NA TRBJ1-5 NA TRBV14 TGTGCCAGCAGCCAAGAGGGGCGGTATAGCAATCAGCCCCAGCATTTT CASSQEGRYSNQPQHF
NA TRBJ2-2 NA TRBV27 TGTGCCAGCAGTTGGAGTCCTGCAACCGGGGAGCTGTTTTTT CASSWSPATGELFF